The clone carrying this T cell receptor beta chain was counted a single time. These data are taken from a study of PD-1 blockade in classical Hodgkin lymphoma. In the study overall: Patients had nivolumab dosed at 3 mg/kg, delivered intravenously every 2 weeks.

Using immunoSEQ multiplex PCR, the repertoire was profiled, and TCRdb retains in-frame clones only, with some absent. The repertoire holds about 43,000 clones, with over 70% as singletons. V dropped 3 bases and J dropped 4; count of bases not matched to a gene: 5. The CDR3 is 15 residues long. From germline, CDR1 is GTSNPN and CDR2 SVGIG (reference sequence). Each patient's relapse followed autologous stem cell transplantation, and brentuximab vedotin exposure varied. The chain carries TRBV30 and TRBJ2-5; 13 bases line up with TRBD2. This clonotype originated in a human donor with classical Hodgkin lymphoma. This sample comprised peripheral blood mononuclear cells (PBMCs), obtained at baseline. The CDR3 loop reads CAWSAGLAGAETQYF. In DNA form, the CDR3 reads TGTGCCTGGAGCGCAGGACTAGCGGGAGCAGAGACCCAGTACTTC.